This T cell receptor beta chain derives from a study of shared clonotypes between healthy human individuals. Libraries were prepared by immunoSEQ multiplex PCR; TCRdb keeps only in-frame clonotypes and omits some of them. The profile shows approximately 1.5 million clones, about 98.5% of them singletons. The germline V gene has CDR1 SEHNR and CDR2 FQNEAQ (reference sequence). The CDR3 spans 14 residues. Trimming removed 8 bases from V and 4 bases from J; junction bases left unmatched: 9. The sequenced sample consisted of naive CD4+ T cells sorted from blood. The subset is: CD45RA+ positively selected. This TCR came from a man aged 30 to 45 in good health. V is TRBV7-9 and J is TRBJ2-7; 9 nucleotides agree with TRBD1. CDR3 amino acids: CASREQGAGYEQYF. The CDR3 nucleotides read TGTGCCAGCCGCGAACAGGGGGCTGGGTACGAGCAGTACTTC.